This T cell receptor beta chain comes out of a study of T cell responses to AZD1222 COVID-19 vaccine. V was clipped by 6 bases and J by 1 base; unmatched bases: 1. CDR3 length equals 14 residues. Germline V gene data show CDR1 as SNHLY and CDR2 as FYNNEI. Comment on this clone: The antigen is not known.

Notes on the study in general: Donors, mostly white British, included more females; clonal diversity was possibly underestimated. Sampling captured repertoires only after the peak T cell response. The study found Spike-specific TCR breadth and depth rose after two AZD1222 doses.

Assay used: immunoSEQ multiplex PCR; TCRdb lists only in-frame clones, some missing. The sample has some 180,000 clones, roughly 92% seen once. The TCR originated in an adult who received the MenACWY meningococcal vaccine as a control. The chain employs TRBV2 and TRBJ2-7; 12 bases fit TRBD2. Specimen: peripheral blood, collected 28 days after the second dose of the MenACWY control vaccine. Written as DNA, the CDR3 is TGTGCCAGCAGCACTAGCGGGAGGTCCTACGAGCAGTACTTC. This encodes CASSTSGRSYEQYF.